The 21 T cell receptor beta chains below come from one sample, sequenced in a study of post-analysis software for immune sequencing data. Overall study results and limits: Five or six TRBV segments, including TRBV5-6, TRBV5-1 and TRBV20-1, were more frequent in patients than controls.

Tagging with unique molecular identifiers was a feature of the TCR beta cDNA libraries. TCRdb analysed the PCR reads with MiXCR anew, one entry per CDR3 protein. This sample yields approximately 360,000 distinct CDR3 sequences, of which 30% to 45% are seen a single time; roughly 13% belongs to the top ten. Their antigen targets remain unknown. Sample: blood. These receptors were obtained from a girl between 10 and 17 years old with multiple sclerosis.

The V and J genes are TRBV27 and TRBJ2-7; D is perhaps TRBD1 or TRBD2 (5 bases each). The CDR3 totals 16 residues. The V gene's germline CDR1 is MNHEY and CDR2 SMNVEV (reference sequence). V was trimmed by 4 bases and J by 3 bases, leaving 19 bases between them. The CDR3 region has the DNA TGTGCCAGCAGTTCCTACCGGGACCCTTATCTCTACGAGCAGTACTTC. Translating it yields CASSSYRDPYLYEQYF.

This rearrangement joins TRBV4-3 to TRBJ2-3, with D perhaps matching TRBD2 (5 bases). CDR1 and CDR2 (germline): LGHNA, YSLEER. The V and J ends lost 3 bases and 0 bases respectively, with 22 bases between them. CDR3 size: 19 residues. The CDR3 protein is CASSQSLFSASTSTDTQYF. CDR3 in DNA: TGCGCCAGCAGCCAGTCCCTTTTCTCGGCTAGCACTAGCACAGATACGCAGTATTTT.

On this clonotype: This sequence may be a read error, since a much larger clone differs from it by one base. The CDR3 spells CASSLGQSDEQFF. CDR3 DNA sequence: TGTGCCAGCAGCCTAGGACAGAGCGATGAGCAGTTCTTC. This sequence joins TRBV7-9 and TRBJ2-1; a possible D gene is TRBD1 (6 bases). The V end lost 5 bases, the J end lost 8 bases, and 13 bases lay between the germline ends. The CDR3 has 13 residues. Germline assignment: CDR1 SEHNR and CDR2 FQNEAQ (reference sequence).

With regard to this clonotype: Likely a read error: the CDR3 ends without its conserved phenylalanine or tryptophan. The V gene is TRBV5-1, the J gene TRBJ2-2; D may be TRBD1 (6 bases). V lost 3 bases, J lost 4 bases, and 7 bases lay in between. The CDR3 covers 13 residues. CDR1 is SGHRS, CDR2 YFSETQ, per germline. The chain's CDR3 is CASSWTVTGELFV. CDR3 DNA sequence: TGCGCCAGCAGCTGGACAGTCACCGGGGAGCTGTTTGTT.

This clonotype was picked up a small number of times. The rearrangement joins TRBV20-1 to TRBJ2-7, with D maybe TRBD2 (5 bases). The CDR3 has 15 residues. The V and J ends lost 0 bases and 0 bases respectively, with 12 bases between them. CDR1 is DFQATT and CDR2 is SNEGSKA in the germline V gene (reference sequence). The CDR3 coding sequence is TGCAGTGCTAGAGATGATAGGACTTTCTCCTACGAGCAGTACTTC. Translation gives CSARDDRTFSYEQYF.

This clonotype was counted a few times. The rearrangement links TRBV24-1 to TRBJ2-3; D is uncertain. The germline gives CDR1 KGHDR, CDR2 SFDVKD. This CDR3 contains 12 residues. The ends were cut back, 6 bases at V and 6 bases at J, with 9 bases in the middle. The CDR3 region has the DNA TGTGCCACCAGTCGTAAACGGGATACGCAGTATTTT. It codes for CATSRKRDTQYF.

This clonotype has more than one count but fewer than ten. The chain couples TRBV27 to TRBJ1-5; D unresolved. The CDR3 consists of 14 residues. Trimming took off 4 bases at V and 7 bases at J, with 14 bases between the two ends. Per germline, CDR1 MNHEY and CDR2 SMNVEV (reference sequence). The CDR3 bases are TGTGCCAGCAGTTCGGCAGGCGGCATCCAGCCCCAGCATTTT. Translation gives CASSSAGGIQPQHF.

The gene calls are TRBV20-1 and TRBJ2-2; a weak D match, TRBD1 (6 bases). Germline assignment: CDR1 DFQATT and CDR2 SNEGSKA (reference sequence). CDR3 length equals 15 residues. Trimming removed 2 bases at V and 0 bases at J, with 10 bases between. The CDR3 region has the DNA TGCAGTGCTAGAACGACAGGATCGAACACCGGGGAGCTGTTTTTT. This gives the protein CSARTTGSNTGELFF.

The CDR3 nucleotides read TGTGCCAGCAGCAAAGCTTCTCAATCGGGGTACATCCACATCCCCTTCTACGAGCAGTACGTC. This codes for CASSKASQSGYIHIPFYEQYV. The chain joins TRBV21-1 to TRBJ2-7. TRBV21-1 is labeled a pseudogene. This CDR3 comprises 21 residues.

Worth noting for this clonotype: One junction end disagrees with the germline gene, perhaps due to a read error. This chain links TRBV5-1 with TRBJ2-7, with a possible D match to TRBD2 (5 bases). The germline CDR1 and CDR2 sequences are SGHRS and YFSETQ. The CDR3 spans 14 residues. Here the CDR3 reads CANSPGLIGYEQYF. CDR3 in DNA: TGCGCCAACAGCCCCGGACTGATCGGGTACGAGCAGTACTTC.

CDR3 region: CASSPAGGLETQYF. The CDR3 DNA reads TGTGCCAGCAGCCCCGCGGGGGGATTAGAGACCCAGTACTTC. The V and J genes are TRBV7-2 and TRBJ2-5; 8 bases agree with TRBD2. V trimming: 5 bases; J trimming: 4 bases; junction bases outside the gene matches: 6. This CDR3 is 14 amino acids long. Germline V gene sequence: CDR1 SGHTA, CDR2 FQGNSA.

This sequence joins TRBV20-1 and TRBJ2-7; D gene unclear. The germline V gene has CDR1 DFQATT and CDR2 SNEGSKA (reference sequence). With 6 bases removed from V and 2 bases from J, the gap between germline ends came to 5 bases. The CDR3 extends over 10 amino acids. CDR3 nucleotide sequence: TGCAGTGCGGGTGCCTACGAGCAGTACTTC. Translating gives CSAGAYEQYF.

The chain carries TRBV12-3 or TRBV12-4 and TRBJ2-5; D might be TRBD2 (6 bases). The V gene lost 3 bases and the J gene lost 2 bases, with 10 bases spanning the gap. The CDR3 loop spans 14 amino acids. CDR3 sequence reads: CASSLEAGQETQYF. The CDR3 DNA reads as TGTGCCAGCAGTTTGGAGGCGGGGCAAGAGACCCAGTACTTC.

This clonotype was seen a handful of times. The chain joins TRBV5-6 to TRBJ1-2, with TRBD1 matching 8 bases. CDR1 SGHDT and CDR2 YYEEEE come from the germline V gene. The V gene end was trimmed by 4 bases and the J gene end by 7 bases; junction bases not matched to a gene: 6. The CDR3 sequence is 13 residues long. CDR3 in DNA: TGTGCCAGCAGCCCGGACAGGGATCGTGGCTACACCTTC. Residues: CASSPDRDRGYTF.

The genes are TRBV20-1 and TRBJ2-4, with D unclear. The DNA end is more similar to TRBJ2-5, so the J call may be wrong. Germline CDR1 DFQATT, CDR2 SNEGSKA (reference sequence). The CDR3 consists of 15 residues. DNA for the CDR3: TGCAGTGCTAGAGATTCGGAGAGCCCACAAGAGACCCAGTACTTC. Translating it yields CSARDSESPQETQYF.

The rearrangement uses TRBV6-4 and TRBJ2-3; 8 bases agree with TRBD2. The CDR3 consists of 14 residues. V lost 0 bases and J lost 4; bases outside the gene matches: 0. Germline CDR1 is MRHNA and CDR2 is SNTAGT. The CDR3 loop is CASSDSSGADTQYF. DNA for the CDR3: TGTGCCAGCAGTGACTCTAGCGGGGCAGATACGCAGTATTTT.

The chain has TRBV28 and TRBJ2-7, with D uncertain. CDR1 and CDR2 from the germline V gene are MDHEN and SYDVKM. This CDR3 is built from 10 residues. V was clipped by 7 bases and J by 7 bases, with 8 bases between them. CDR3 coding DNA: TGTGCCAGCACGGGTAATGAGCAGTACTTC. This translates into CASTGNEQYF.

This clonotype was seen a single time. The chain uses TRBV28 and TRBJ2-5; D remains ambiguous. The J call may be mistaken, given a closer DNA end match to TRBJ2-7. From germline, CDR1 is MDHEN and CDR2 SYDVKM. The CDR3 consists of 12 residues. The CDR3 is CASSLGRIEQYF. In DNA, the CDR3 is TGTGCCAGCAGTTTGGGCAGGATCGAGCAGTACTTC.

The V call is TRBV3-1, the J call TRBJ1-5; D not resolved. CDR1 LGHDT and CDR2 YNNKEL come from the germline V gene (reference sequence). Between the trimmed V and J ends, which lost 7 bases and 2 bases, there was a span of 21 bases. The CDR3 length is 17 residues. The CDR3 DNA reads TGTGCCAGCACCCAGGCGCAAGGGTACCGAGGCAATCAGCCCCAGCATTTT. This translates into CASTQAQGYRGNQPQHF.

This CDR3 is CASSSTDRNYGYTF. In DNA, the CDR3 is TGTGCCAGCAGCTCAACCGACAGGAACTATGGCTACACCTTC. The chain couples TRBV28 to TRBJ1-2; perhaps TRBD1 as D (6 bases). CDR1 is MDHEN and CDR2 is SYDVKM in the germline V gene. The CDR3 consists of 14 residues. V lost 6 bases and J lost 2, with 13 bases in between.

This clonotype was observed a handful of times. The chain is built from TRBV27 and TRBJ2-1; 8 bases align to TRBD1. This CDR3 is built from 15 residues. Trimming cost V 6 bases and J 8 bases; bases outside gene matches: 12. Germline lookup yields CDR1 MNHEY and CDR2 SMNVEV (reference sequence). The CDR3 DNA reads TGTGCCAGCAGCCAGGCTCCACAGGGGGTCGATGAGCAGTTCTTC. It encodes CASSQAPQGVDEQFF.